Listed below are T cell receptor beta chains from one sample, sequenced in a study of blood T cell repertoires in COVID-19. Profiled with immunoSEQ multiplex PCR; TCRdb holds only in-frame clones, not every one. Among about 330,000 clones, approximately 88% were seen once, and the ten largest hold roughly 4%. The sample taken for sequencing was peripheral blood. These receptors all stem from a woman between 50 and 59 years old with active or convalescent COVID-19. CDR3s include the opening cysteine and the closing phenylalanine or tryptophan. The D gene is left open where the match is weak. Clone size appears in some rows only: once, few, many, or a class for an expanded clone.

CDR3	DNA	V	D	size	J
CATTSGITGELFF	TGTGCCACCACTAGCGGAATCACCGGGGAGCTGTTTTTT	TRBV24-1	TRBD2	.	TRBJ2-2
CASSPGTGSTTNEKLFF	TGTGCCAGCTCACCAGGGACAGGGAGTACAACTAATGAAAAACTGTTTTTT	TRBV18	TRBD1	.	TRBJ1-4
CASSHFVGSKEVLATQYF	TGCGCCAGCAGCCATTTTGTGGGGAGCAAGGAGGTATTGGCGACCCAGTACTTC	TRBV4-1	.	.	TRBJ2-5
CASIPRRGTEAFF	TGTGCCAGCATTCCCCGGCGGGGAACTGAAGCTTTCTTT	TRBV2	.	.	TRBJ1-1
CASSVGQHYGYTF	TGTGCCAGCAGCGTGGGACAGCACTATGGCTACACCTTC	TRBV13	TRBD1	.	TRBJ1-2
CASSRRRDYAGLDF	TGTGCCAGCAGCCGTCGCCGGGACTACGCTGGGTTAGACTTC	TRBV7-2	TRBD2	.	TRBJ2-5
CASSSSTGAEQFF	TGCGCCAGCAGCTCCTCCACAGGCGCCGAGCAGTTCTTC	TRBV5-1	.	.	TRBJ2-1
CASSPGTTRGHHTDTQYF	TGTGCCAGCTCACCAGGGACAACCCGAGGACATCACACAGATACGCAGTATTTT	TRBV18	.	.	TRBJ2-3
CAISEIGGEKLFF	TGTGCCATCAGTGAGATTGGCGGGGAAAAACTGTTTTTT	TRBV10-3	.	.	TRBJ1-4
CASSYGTGTVYGYTF	TGTGCCAGCAGTTACGGGACAGGGACCGTCTATGGCTACACCTTC	TRBV27	TRBD1	.	TRBJ1-2
CASSDASSGLNEQFF	TGTGCCAGTAGTGACGCGTCTAGCGGCCTCAATGAGCAGTTCTTC	TRBV19	TRBD2	.	TRBJ2-1
CASSYSSGNPYEQYF	TGTGCCAGCAGTTACTCCAGCGGGAATCCCTACGAGCAGTACTTC	TRBV6-2/TRBV6-3	TRBD2	.	TRBJ2-7
CASSPRLAGVLRDEQFF	TGTGCCAGCAGTCCACGACTAGCGGGAGTACTTAGGGATGAGCAGTTCTTC	TRBV27	TRBD2	.	TRBJ2-1
CASSFRDNQAFF	TGTGCCAGCAGCTTCCGGGACAATCAAGCTTTCTTT	TRBV21-1	.	.	TRBJ1-1
CASSLRATGTSGRWADTQYF	TGTGCCAGCAGCTTAAGAGCGACCGGGACTAGCGGGAGGTGGGCAGATACGCAGTATTTT	TRBV7-3	TRBD2	.	TRBJ2-3
CASSFSGHYNSPLHF	TGTGCCAGCAGTTTTTCTGGGCACTATAATTCACCCCTCCACTTT	TRBV28	.	few	TRBJ1-6
CASSWSLTGGGEQYF	TGTGCCAGCAGCTGGTCCCTAACAGGGGGCGGTGAGCAGTACTTC	TRBV5-8	TRBD1	.	TRBJ2-7
CASSLAAGAPSF	TGTGCCAGCAGCTTAGCTGCGGGCGCACCCTCCTTC	TRBV7-9	.	.	TRBJ1-2
CASSLSGGQGRRNIQYF	TGTGCCAGCAGTTTATCGGGGGGACAGGGACGGCGAAACATTCAGTACTTC	TRBV27	TRBD1	.	TRBJ2-4
CASSPKSLYEQYF	TGTGCCAGCAGTCCTAAGTCCCTCTACGAGCAGTACTTC	TRBV27	.	.	TRBJ2-7
CASTRGAIYGYTF	TGTGCCAGCACCAGGGGGGCGATCTATGGCTACACCTTC	TRBV19	TRBD1	.	TRBJ1-2
CASSSRQGITYGYTF	TGTGCCAGCAGCTCGCGACAGGGTATTACCTATGGCTACACCTTC	TRBV5-6	TRBD1	once	TRBJ1-2
CASSFSGEQYF	TGTGCCAGCAGCTTCTCGGGCGAGCAGTACTTC	TRBV5-4	.	.	TRBJ2-7
CASSVTWTGGTEAFF	TGTGCCAGCAGCGTAACTTGGACAGGGGGAACTGAAGCTTTCTTT	TRBV7-2	TRBD1	.	TRBJ1-1
CASSLAGAEEKLFF	TGCGCCAGCAGCTTGGCAGGGGCTGAGGAAAAACTGTTTTTT	TRBV5-1	.	.	TRBJ1-4
CASSQVSTDTQYF	TGCGCCAGCAGCCAAGTATCCACAGATACGCAGTATTTT	TRBV4-3	.	.	TRBJ2-3
CASSQLAGGLTDTQYF	TGTGCCAGCAGCCAACTAGCGGGGGGGCTAACAGATACGCAGTATTTT	TRBV7-9	TRBD2	.	TRBJ2-3